The 25 T cell receptor beta chains in this list originate from one sample, sequenced in a study of T cells in Graves' hyperthyroidism and ophthalmopathy. Authors of the study amplified TCR beta CDR3 regions from RNA transcripts. During a first-round RT-PCR of the TCR CDR3, the HTBI primer set was used. TCRdb called the multiplex PCR reads again in MiXCR, with one record for every CDR3 protein. The table has more than 350,000 distinct CDR3 sequences, 13% to 15% seen once. The sample consisted of blood. All receptors derive from a woman aged 55-69 years with Graves' ophthalmopathy.

This clonotype has more than one count but fewer than ten. The chain joins TRBV12-3 or TRBV12-4 to TRBJ1-1, with TRBD1 matching 8 bases. CDR3 length: 13 amino acids. The junction had 6 bases not matched to a gene; V was cut back by 5 bases and J by 7 bases. DNA for the CDR3: TGTGCCAGCAGTCGCTCAGGGACAGGTGAAGCTTTCTTT. Its protein is CASSRSGTGEAFF.

This clonotype was observed a few times. This chain links TRBV5-6 with TRBJ2-1; TRBD2 matches at 8 bases. CDR1 is SGHDT, CDR2 YYEEEE, per germline. The trim removed 2 bases at V and 8 bases at J, leaving 6 bases unmatched. The length of the CDR3 is 14 residues. The CDR3 loop is CASSLAGETDEQFF. For the CDR3, the DNA is TGTGCCAGCAGCTTAGCGGGAGAAACGGATGAGCAGTTCTTC.

The chain carries TRBV6-1 and TRBJ1-2; D is uncertain. This CDR3 comprises 14 residues. Trimming cost V 1 base and J 3 bases, with 9 bases left between them. Per germline, CDR1 MNHNS and CDR2 SASEGT. The CDR3 nucleotides read TGTGCCAGCAGTGAAGTGCGGGTCGACTATGGCTACACCTTC. The encoded protein is CASSEVRVDYGYTF.

The V and J genes are TRBV9 and TRBJ2-2, with TRBD2 as a possible D gene (6 bases). CDR1 SGDLS and CDR2 YYNGEE come from the germline V gene. Trimming cost V 1 base and J 5 bases, with 21 bases left between them. The CDR3 has 18 residues. The CDR3 sequence: CASSVTFLGGRGTGELFF. In nucleotides, the CDR3 is TGTGCCAGCAGCGTAACTTTTTTGGGGGGACGGGGGACCGGGGAGCTGTTTTTT.

This clonotype was seen at least ten times. Here the CDR3 DNA reads TGTGCCAGCAGTCAACGCCCGACAGAATACGAGCAGTACTTC. It encodes CASSQRPTEYEQYF. The chain has TRBV28 and TRBJ2-7; D may be TRBD1 (5 bases). Germline loops: CDR1 MDHEN, CDR2 SYDVKM. Between the trimmed V and J ends, which lost 5 bases and 4 bases, there was a span of 15 bases. The CDR3 covers 14 residues. Supplemented by reference TRBV28 and TRBJ2-7, the full variable domain reads DVKVTQSSRYLVKRTGEKVFLECVQDMDHENMFWYRQDPGLGLRLIYFSYDVKMKEKGDIPEGYSVSREKKERFSLILESASTNQTSMYLCASSQRPTEYEQYFGPGTRLTVT.

This clonotype was seen repeatedly, ten times or more. CDR3 residues: CASSRGRGLSAEQYF. As DNA, the CDR3 is TGTGCCAGCAGCCGCGGGAGAGGGTTATCTGCCGAGCAGTACTTC. The rearrangement links TRBV7-6 to TRBJ2-7; 7 nucleotides agree with TRBD2. From germline, CDR1 is SGHVS and CDR2 FNYEAQ. CDR3 length equals 15 residues. Trimming removed 5 bases from V and 6 bases from J; junction bases left unmatched: 13.

The chain combines TRBV19 with TRBJ2-2; 8 bases line up with TRBD2. The trim removed 9 bases at V and 6 bases at J, leaving 18 bases unmatched. Per the germline V gene, CDR1 is LNHDA and CDR2 is SQIVND (reference sequence). CDR3 length: 17 amino acids. The CDR3 bases are TGTGCCAGCACAAAATGGGGGGAGACTAGCGTTCCCGGGGAGCTGTTTTTT. Translating it yields CASTKWGETSVPGELFF.

The V call is TRBV18, the J call TRBJ2-2, with a weak D call TRBD1 (5 bases). From germline, CDR1 is KGHSH and CDR2 LQKENI. This CDR3 is 15 amino acids long. With 4 bases removed from V and 3 bases from J, the gap between germline ends came to 12 bases. DNA of the CDR3: TGTGCCAGCTCACTCCGACAGACAGACACCGGGGAGCTGTTTTTT. Translating it yields CASSLRQTDTGELFF.

The V and J genes are TRBV4-1 and TRBJ2-7; 9 nucleotides align to TRBD2. Germline CDR1 is MGHRA and CDR2 is YSYEKL. The CDR3 sequence is 15 residues long. V shed 4 bases, J shed 1 base, and the junction held 5 bases outside the gene matches. CDR3 protein: CASSLIAGESYEQYF. The CDR3, as DNA: TGCGCCAGCAGCCTAATAGCGGGAGAATCCTACGAGCAGTACTTC.

This clonotype was picked up many times. The chain uses TRBV2 and TRBJ2-1, with TRBD2 matching 10 bases. The trim removed 2 bases at V and 0 bases at J, leaving 4 bases unmatched. The germline CDR1 and CDR2 sequences are SNHLY and FYNNEI. The CDR3 spans 17 residues. The CDR3 DNA reads as TGTGCCAGCAGTGAAAAAGCTAGCGGGAGCTCCTACAATGAGCAGTTCTTC. Translating it yields CASSEKASGSSYNEQFF.

This clonotype was seen ten or more times. The chain has TRBV4-1 and TRBJ2-3; D may be TRBD2 (6 bases). V shed 0 bases and J shed 5 bases, with 15 bases lying between them. CDR1 MGHRA and CDR2 YSYEKL come from the germline V gene. This CDR3 is 16 amino acids long. CDR3 region: CASSQEGSTGVDTQYF. For the CDR3, the DNA is TGCGCCAGCAGCCAAGAGGGGTCTACGGGGGTAGATACGCAGTATTTT.

This clonotype occurred many times. The chain combines TRBV20-1 with TRBJ2-2; 7 bases are shared with TRBD2. CDR1 and CDR2 (germline): DFQATT, SNEGSKA (reference sequence). V dropped 1 base and J dropped 4; count of bases not matched to a gene: 12. CDR3 length equals 17 residues. CDR3 coding DNA: TGCAGTGCTAGAGTTCGAAGCGGACTAGTCAGCACCGGGGAGCTGTTTTTT. This translates into CSARVRSGLVSTGELFF.

Here the CDR3 reads CASSPPWYEKLFF. The CDR3 DNA sequence: TGTGCCAGCAGTCCTCCTTGGTATGAAAAACTGTTTTTT. V is TRBV28 and J is TRBJ1-4; no definite D call. CDR3 length equals 13 residues. Germline V gene sequence: CDR1 MDHEN, CDR2 SYDVKM. Between the trimmed V and J ends, which lost 5 bases and 6 bases, there was a span of 10 bases.

This sequence joins TRBV30 and TRBJ2-1; D is possibly TRBD2 (6 bases). Trimming shortened V by 0 bases and J by 0 bases, and 24 bases separated the two germline ends. The CDR3 is made up of 20 amino acids. Germline assignment: CDR1 GTSNPN and CDR2 SVGIG (reference sequence). CDR3: CAWSVRAVSGYRNSYNEQFF. Here the CDR3 DNA reads TGTGCCTGGAGTGTACGGGCGGTTAGCGGATATCGGAACTCCTACAATGAGCAGTTCTTC. Looking up the rest from reference TRBV30 and TRBJ2-1 gives the full variable domain: SQTIHQWPATLVQPVGSPLSLECTVEGTSNPNLYWYRQAAGRGLQLLFYSVGIGQISSEVPQNLSASRPQDRQFILSSKKLLLSDSGFYLCAWSVRAVSGYRNSYNEQFFGPGTRLTVL.

This clonotype came up a few times. The V call is TRBV14, the J call TRBJ2-1, with TRBD2 matching 7 bases. The CDR3 is 15 residues long. CDR1 is SGHDN, CDR2 FVKESK, per germline. The V segment lost 5 bases and the J segment 8 bases; nucleotides outside the gene matches: 12. The CDR3 region is CASSWVAGIRDEQFF. DNA for the CDR3: TGTGCCAGCAGCTGGGTAGCGGGTATACGGGATGAGCAGTTCTTC.

There are a few counts of this clonotype. This chain connects TRBV19 to TRBJ2-1; TRBD2 agrees at 10 bases. V lost 6 bases to trimming and J lost 4 bases; unmatched junction nucleotides: 6. The CDR3 is 15 amino acids. Per the germline V gene, CDR1 is LNHDA and CDR2 is SQIVND (reference sequence). The CDR3 protein is CASREREGGYNEQFF. The CDR3 nucleotides are TGTGCCAGTAGGGAGCGGGAGGGGGGGTACAATGAGCAGTTCTTC.

This clonotype was counted ten times or more. This sequence joins TRBV11-2 and TRBJ2-2; D is unclear. V lost 1 base and J 13 bases, leaving 7 bases between the germline ends. The germline V gene encodes CDR1 SGHAT and CDR2 FQNNGV. The CDR3 length is 11 residues. The CDR3 loop is CASSLGPGLFF. The CDR3 DNA follows: TGTGCCAGCAGCTTAGGGCCCGGGCTGTTTTTT. The whole variable domain, remainder taken from reference TRBV11-2 and TRBJ2-2, is EAGVAQSPRYKIIEKRQSVAFWCNPISGHATLYWYQQILGQGPKLLIQFQNNGVVDDSQLPKDRFSAERLKGVDSTLKIQPAKLEDSAVYLCASSLGPGLFFGEGSRLTVL.

On this clonotype itself: The CDR3 end shows no conserved phenylalanine or tryptophan, and so a read error is likely. The chain combines TRBV28 with TRBJ1-2; the D gene is possibly TRBD1 (5 bases). Germline V CDR1 and CDR2: MDHEN, SYDVKM. Trimming stripped 3 bases from V and 8 bases from J, with 10 bases between. This CDR3 is built from 12 residues. The chain's CDR3 is CASSLGLGGYTL. The CDR3 nucleotides read TGTGCCAGCAGTTTGGGGCTGGGAGGCTACACCCTC.

This clonotype was counted at least ten times. CDR3 sequence: CASSLPGVGNTQYF. The CDR3 DNA is TGTGCCAGCAGCTTGCCGGGAGTTGGAAATACGCAGTATTTT. V usage is TRBV5-5 and J usage is TRBJ2-3; D might be TRBD2 (6 bases). The CDR3 extends over 14 amino acids. The ends were cut back, 1 base at V and 7 bases at J, with 13 bases in the middle. The germline gives CDR1 SGHKS, CDR2 YYEKEE (reference sequence).

This clonotype was seen ten or more times. This chain links TRBV11-2 with TRBJ2-2; D call uncertain. Between the trimmed V and J ends, which lost 5 bases and 4 bases, there was a span of 14 bases. The CDR3 runs 15 residues. Germline CDR1 reads SGHAT; CDR2 reads FQNNGV. The CDR3 protein is CASSPSGRFTGELFF. In nucleotides, the CDR3 is TGTGCCAGCAGCCCCAGTGGGCGGTTCACCGGGGAGCTGTTTTTT.

The CDR3 nucleotides read TGTGCCAGCAGTGACTCGGAGACGGCGACGTATGGCTACACCTTC. Its protein is CASSDSETATYGYTF. The rearrangement joins TRBV6-4 to TRBJ1-2; the D is unclear. The germline gives CDR1 MRHNA, CDR2 SNTAGT. CDR3 size: 15 residues. The V end was cut by 0 bases, the J end by 5 bases, with 13 bases between.

The chain employs TRBV3-1 and TRBJ2-1; TRBD2 is a possible D gene (5 bases). The CDR3 is 13 amino acids. V was trimmed by 0 bases and J by 9 bases, leaving 9 bases between them. Germline V CDR1 and CDR2: LGHDT, YNNKEL (reference sequence). CDR3 in DNA: TGTGCCAGCAGCCAAGATTGGAGGTCTGAGCAGTTCTTC. Translated: CASSQDWRSEQFF.

This clonotype was seen ten or more times. CDR3 in DNA: TGTGCCATCAGTGATGGAACTAGCGGTACCTACGAGCAGTACTTC. Protein sequence: CAISDGTSGTYEQYF. This chain links TRBV10-3 with TRBJ2-7; 8 nucleotides match TRBD2. In germline, CDR1 is ENHRY, CDR2 SYGVKD. The CDR3 loop spans 15 amino acids. The V and J ends lost 3 bases and 2 bases, in that order; junction bases with no gene match: 6.

V usage is TRBV29-1 and J usage is TRBJ2-1; 11 bases line up with TRBD2. J was trimmed by 8 bases and V by 3 bases; bases with no gene match: 6. This CDR3 spans 14 amino acids. Looked up from germline, CDR1 is SQVTM and CDR2 is ANQGSEA. The CDR3 sequence: CSVEETSGIDEQFF. The CDR3 DNA sequence: TGCAGCGTTGAGGAGACTAGCGGGATCGATGAGCAGTTCTTC.

This clonotype has at least ten counts. The rearrangement joins TRBV28 to TRBJ2-7, with D uncertain. V was clipped by 2 bases and J by 1 base, with 9 bases between them. The CDR3 loop spans 14 amino acids. The V gene's germline CDR1 is MDHEN and CDR2 SYDVKM. The CDR3 here is CASSLGGGSYEQYF. The CDR3 DNA is TGTGCCAGCAGTTTAGGTGGCGGTTCCTACGAGCAGTACTTC.